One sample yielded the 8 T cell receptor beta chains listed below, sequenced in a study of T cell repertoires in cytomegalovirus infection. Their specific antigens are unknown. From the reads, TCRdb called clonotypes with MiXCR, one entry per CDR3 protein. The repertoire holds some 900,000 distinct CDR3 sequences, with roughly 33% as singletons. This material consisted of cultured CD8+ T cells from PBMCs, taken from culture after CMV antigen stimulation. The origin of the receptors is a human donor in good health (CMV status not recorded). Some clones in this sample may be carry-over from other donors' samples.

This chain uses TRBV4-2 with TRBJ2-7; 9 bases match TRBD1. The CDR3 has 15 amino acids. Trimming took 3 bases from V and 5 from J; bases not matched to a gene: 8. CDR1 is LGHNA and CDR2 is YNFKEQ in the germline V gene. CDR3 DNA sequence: TGTGCCAGCAGCCATTTACAGGGGGCAATAAACGAGCAGTACTTC. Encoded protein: CASSHLQGAINEQYF.

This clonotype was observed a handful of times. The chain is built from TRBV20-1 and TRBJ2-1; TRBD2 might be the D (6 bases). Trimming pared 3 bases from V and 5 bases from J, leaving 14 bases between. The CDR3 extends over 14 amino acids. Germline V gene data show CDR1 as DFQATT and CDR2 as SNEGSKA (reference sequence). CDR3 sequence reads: CSASPGRGDNEQFF. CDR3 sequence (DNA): TGCAGTGCTAGTCCTGGGCGGGGAGACAATGAGCAGTTCTTC.

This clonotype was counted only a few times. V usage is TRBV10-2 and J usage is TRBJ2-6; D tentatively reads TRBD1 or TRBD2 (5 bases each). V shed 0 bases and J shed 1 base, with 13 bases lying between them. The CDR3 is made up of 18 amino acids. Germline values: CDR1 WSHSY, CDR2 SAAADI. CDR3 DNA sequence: TGCGCCAGCAGTGAGTCACGGGGCATTAGTTCTGGGGCCAACGTCCTGACTTTC. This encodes CASSESRGISSGANVLTF.

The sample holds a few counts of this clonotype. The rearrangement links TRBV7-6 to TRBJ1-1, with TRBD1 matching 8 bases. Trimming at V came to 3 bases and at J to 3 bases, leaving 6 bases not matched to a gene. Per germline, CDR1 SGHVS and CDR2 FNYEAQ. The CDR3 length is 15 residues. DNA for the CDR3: TGTGCCAGCAGCTTCGTTCAGGGGGCGCACACTGAAGCTTTCTTT. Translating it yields CASSFVQGAHTEAFF.

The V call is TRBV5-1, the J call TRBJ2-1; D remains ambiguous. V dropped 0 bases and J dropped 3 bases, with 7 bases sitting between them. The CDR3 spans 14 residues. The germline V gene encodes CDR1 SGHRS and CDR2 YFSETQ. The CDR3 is CASSLERFYNEQFF. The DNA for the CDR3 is TGCGCCAGCAGCTTGGAACGCTTCTACAATGAGCAGTTCTTC. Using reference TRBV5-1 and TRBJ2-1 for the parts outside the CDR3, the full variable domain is KAGVTQTPRYLIKTRGQQVTLSCSPISGHRSVSWYQQTPGQGLQFLFEYFSETQRNKGNFPGRFSGRQFSNSRSEMNVSTLELGDSALYLCASSLERFYNEQFFGPGTRLTVL.

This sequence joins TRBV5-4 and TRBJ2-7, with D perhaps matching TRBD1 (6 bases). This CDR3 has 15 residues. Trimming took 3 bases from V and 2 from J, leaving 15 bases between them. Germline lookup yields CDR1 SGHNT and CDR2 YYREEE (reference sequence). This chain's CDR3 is CASSSRRDTTYEQYF. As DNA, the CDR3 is TGTGCCAGCAGCTCCCGTCGGGACACAACCTACGAGCAGTACTTC. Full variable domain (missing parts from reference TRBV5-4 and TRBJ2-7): ETGVTQSPTHLIKTRGQQVTLRCSSQSGHNTVSWYQQALGQGPQFIFQYYREEENGRGNFPPRFSGLQFPNYSSELNVNALELDDSALYLCASSSRRDTTYEQYFGPGTRLTVT.

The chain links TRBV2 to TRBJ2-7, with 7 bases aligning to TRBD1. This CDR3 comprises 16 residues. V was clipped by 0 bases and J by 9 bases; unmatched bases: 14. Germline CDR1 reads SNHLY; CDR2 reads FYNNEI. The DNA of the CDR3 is TGTGCCAGCAGTGAAGCGCTAGGGACAGCCAAAACAGCGCAGTACTTC. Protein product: CASSEALGTAKTAQYF. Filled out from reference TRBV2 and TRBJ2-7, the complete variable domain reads EPEVTQTPSHQVTQMGQEVILRCVPISNHLYFYWYRQILGQKVEFLVSFYNNEISEKSEIFDDQFSVERPDGSNFTLKIRSTKLEDSAMYFCASSEALGTAKTAQYFGPGTRLTVT.

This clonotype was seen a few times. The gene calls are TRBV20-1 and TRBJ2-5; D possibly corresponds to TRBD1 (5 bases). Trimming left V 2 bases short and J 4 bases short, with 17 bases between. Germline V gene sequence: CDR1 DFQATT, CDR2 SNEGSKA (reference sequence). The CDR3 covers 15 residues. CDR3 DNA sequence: TGCAGTGCTAGACCCATACAGGTCATCGGAGAGACCCAGTACTTC. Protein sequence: CSARPIQVIGETQYF.